This T cell receptor (beta chain) emerged from a study of spatial heterogeneity in lung cancer. In this sample, this clonotype turned up many times. TCRdb fed the 5' RACE reads into MiXCR, producing one record per CDR3 protein. The sample lists 40,000 or so distinct CDR3 sequences, more than 4.5% occurring once. Time point indicated: sample taken at primary tumor resection. The ends were cut back, 5 bases at V and 3 bases at J, with 11 bases in the middle. The CDR3 has 13 amino acids. The germline V gene has CDR1 SQVTM and CDR2 ANQGSEA. This TCR derives from a female donor with early-stage non-small cell lung cancer. The V and J genes are TRBV29-1 and TRBJ2-1, with D unresolved. The sample in question was PBMCs, obtained at surgery. This CDR3 is CSVWSADYNEQFF. In nucleotides, the CDR3 is TGCAGCGTTTGGTCTGCAGACTACAATGAGCAGTTCTTC.